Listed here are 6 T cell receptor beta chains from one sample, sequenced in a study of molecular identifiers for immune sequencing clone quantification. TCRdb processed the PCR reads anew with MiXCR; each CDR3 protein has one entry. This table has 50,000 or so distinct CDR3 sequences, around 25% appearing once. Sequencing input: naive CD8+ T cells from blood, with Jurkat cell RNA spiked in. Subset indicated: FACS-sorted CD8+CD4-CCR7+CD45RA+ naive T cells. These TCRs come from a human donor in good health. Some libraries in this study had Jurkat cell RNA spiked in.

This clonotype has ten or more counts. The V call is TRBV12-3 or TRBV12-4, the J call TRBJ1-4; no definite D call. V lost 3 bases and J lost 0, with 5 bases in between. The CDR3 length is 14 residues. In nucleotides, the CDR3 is TGTGCCAGCAGTTTGGATACAACTAATGAAAAACTGTTTTTT. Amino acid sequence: CASSLDTTNEKLFF.

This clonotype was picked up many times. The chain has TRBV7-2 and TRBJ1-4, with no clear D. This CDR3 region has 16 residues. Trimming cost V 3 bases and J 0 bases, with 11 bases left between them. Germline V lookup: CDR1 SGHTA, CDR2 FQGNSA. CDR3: CASSFDNRATNEKLFF. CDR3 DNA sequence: TGTGCCAGCAGCTTTGATAACCGTGCAACTAATGAAAAACTGTTTTTT.

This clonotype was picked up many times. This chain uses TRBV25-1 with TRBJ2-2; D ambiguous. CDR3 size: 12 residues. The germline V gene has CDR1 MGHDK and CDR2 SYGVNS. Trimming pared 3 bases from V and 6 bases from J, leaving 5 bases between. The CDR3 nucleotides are TGTGCCAGCAGTGAGAATGCCGGGGAGCTGTTTTTT. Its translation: CASSENAGELFF. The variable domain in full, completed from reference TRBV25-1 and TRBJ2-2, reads EADIYQTPRYLVIGTGKKITLECSQTMGHDKMYWYQQDPGMELHLIHYSYGVNSTEKGDLSSESTVSRIRTEHFPLTLESARPSHTSQYLCASSENAGELFFGEGSRLTVL.

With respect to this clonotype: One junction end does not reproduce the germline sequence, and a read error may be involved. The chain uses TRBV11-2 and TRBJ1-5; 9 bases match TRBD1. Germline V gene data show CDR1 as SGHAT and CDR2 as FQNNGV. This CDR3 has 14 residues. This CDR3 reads CASSLAGQGGPPHF. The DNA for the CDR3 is TGTGCCAGCAGCTTAGCGGGACAGGGAGGCCCCCCGCATTTT.

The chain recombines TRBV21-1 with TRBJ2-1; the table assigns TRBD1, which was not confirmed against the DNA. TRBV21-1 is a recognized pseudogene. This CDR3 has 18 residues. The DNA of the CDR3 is TGTGCCAGCAGCAAAGCCGGGACAGGCGACGGCACCTACAATGAGCAGATCTTC. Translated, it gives CASSKAGTGDGTYNEQIF.

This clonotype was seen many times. The CDR3 loop is CSARPDRGDEQYF. The DNA for the CDR3 is TGCAGTGCTAGACCCGACAGGGGCGACGAGCAGTACTTC. V gene TRBV20-1 combines with J gene TRBJ2-7; 8 bases are shared with TRBD1. The CDR3 is made up of 13 amino acids. Unmatched junction bases numbered 5, after V lost 2 bases and J lost 5 bases. CDR1 and CDR2 from the germline V gene are DFQATT and SNEGSKA (reference sequence).